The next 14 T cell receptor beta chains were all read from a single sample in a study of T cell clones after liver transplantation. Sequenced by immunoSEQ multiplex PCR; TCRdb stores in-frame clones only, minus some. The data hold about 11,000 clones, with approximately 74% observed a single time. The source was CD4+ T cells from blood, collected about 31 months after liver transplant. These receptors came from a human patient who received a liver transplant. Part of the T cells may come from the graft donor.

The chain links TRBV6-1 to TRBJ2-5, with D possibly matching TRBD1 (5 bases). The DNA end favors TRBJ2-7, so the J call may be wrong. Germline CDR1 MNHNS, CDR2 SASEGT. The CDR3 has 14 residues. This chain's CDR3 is CASSEVVREYEQYF. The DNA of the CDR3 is TGTGCCAGCAGTGAAGTGGTCAGGGAATACGAGCAGTACTTC.

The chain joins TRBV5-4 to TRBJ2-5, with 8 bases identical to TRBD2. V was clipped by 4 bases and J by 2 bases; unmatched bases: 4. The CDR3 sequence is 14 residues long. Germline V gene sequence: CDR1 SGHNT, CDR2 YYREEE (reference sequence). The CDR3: CASSVTSEQETQYF. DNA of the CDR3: TGTGCCAGCAGCGTGACTAGCGAGCAAGAGACCCAGTACTTC.

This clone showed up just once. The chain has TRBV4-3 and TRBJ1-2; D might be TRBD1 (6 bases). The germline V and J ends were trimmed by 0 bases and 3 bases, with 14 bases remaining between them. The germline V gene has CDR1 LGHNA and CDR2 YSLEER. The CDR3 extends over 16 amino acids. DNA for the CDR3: TGCGCCAGCAGCCAAGATCGAGGGGGTACAGACTATGGCTACACCTTC. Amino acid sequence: CASSQDRGGTDYGYTF.

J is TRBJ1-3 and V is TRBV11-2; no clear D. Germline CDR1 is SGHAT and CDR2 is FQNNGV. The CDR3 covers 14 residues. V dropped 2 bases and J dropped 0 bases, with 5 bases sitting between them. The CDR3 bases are TGTGCCAGCAGCTTATCATACTCTGGAAACACCATATATTTT. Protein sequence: CASSLSYSGNTIYF.

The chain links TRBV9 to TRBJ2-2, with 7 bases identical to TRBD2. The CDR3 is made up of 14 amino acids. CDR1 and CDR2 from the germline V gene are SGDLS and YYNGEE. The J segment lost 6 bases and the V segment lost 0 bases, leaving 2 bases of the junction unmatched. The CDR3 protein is CASSVGLASGELFF. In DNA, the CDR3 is TGTGCCAGCAGCGTAGGACTAGCCTCCGGGGAGCTGTTTTTT.

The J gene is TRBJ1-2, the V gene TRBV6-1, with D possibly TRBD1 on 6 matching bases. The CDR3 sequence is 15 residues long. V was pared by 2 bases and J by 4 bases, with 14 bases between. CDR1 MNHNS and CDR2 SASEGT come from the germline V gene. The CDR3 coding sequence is TGTGCCAGCAGTGAATGGATAGGGGGGAGCTATGGCTACACCTTC. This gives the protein CASSEWIGGSYGYTF.

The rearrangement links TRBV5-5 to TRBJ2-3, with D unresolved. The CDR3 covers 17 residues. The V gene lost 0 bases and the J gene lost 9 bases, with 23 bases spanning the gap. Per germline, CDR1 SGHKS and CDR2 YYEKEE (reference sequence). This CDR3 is CASSLAGSSGPTTTQYF. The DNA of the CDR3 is TGTGCCAGCAGCTTGGCGGGTAGCTCGGGCCCCACCACCACGCAGTATTTT.

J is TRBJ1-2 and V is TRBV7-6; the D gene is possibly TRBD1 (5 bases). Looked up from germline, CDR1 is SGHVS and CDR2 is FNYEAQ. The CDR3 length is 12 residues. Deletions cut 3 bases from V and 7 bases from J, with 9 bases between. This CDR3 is CASSLGGAGYTF. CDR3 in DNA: TGTGCCAGCAGCTTGGGTGGGGCTGGCTACACCTTC.

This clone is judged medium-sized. CDR3 residues: CASSAPGRRAFF. The CDR3 DNA reads TGTGCCAGTAGTGCACCGGGCCGCCGGGCTTTCTTT. The chain links TRBV19 to TRBJ1-1; D gene unclear. This CDR3 contains 12 residues. CDR1 is LNHDA and CDR2 is SQIVND in the germline V gene (reference sequence). Trimming removed 5 bases from V and 11 bases from J, with 15 bases in between.

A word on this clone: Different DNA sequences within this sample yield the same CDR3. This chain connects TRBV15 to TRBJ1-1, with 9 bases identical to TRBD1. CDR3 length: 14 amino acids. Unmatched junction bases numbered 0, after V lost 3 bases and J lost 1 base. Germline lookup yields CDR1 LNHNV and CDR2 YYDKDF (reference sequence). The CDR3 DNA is TGTGCCACCAGCAGGGACAGGGGGAACACTGAAGCTTTCTTT. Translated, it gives CATSRDRGNTEAFF.

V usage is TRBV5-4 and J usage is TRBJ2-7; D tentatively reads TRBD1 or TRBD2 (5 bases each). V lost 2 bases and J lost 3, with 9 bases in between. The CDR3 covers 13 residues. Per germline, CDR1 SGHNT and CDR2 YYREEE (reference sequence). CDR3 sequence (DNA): TGTGCCAGCAGCTTTCAGGGAGACTACGAGCAGTACGTC. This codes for CASSFQGDYEQYV.

The CDR3 DNA reads as TGTGCCAGTAGTATATCAGGGAGCTCCTACAATGAGCAGTTCTTC. Its protein product is CASSISGSSYNEQFF. The genes are TRBV19 and TRBJ2-1, with D perhaps TRBD1 or TRBD2 (5 bases each). In germline, CDR1 is LNHDA, CDR2 SQIVND (reference sequence). V lost 2 bases to trimming and J lost 0 bases, with 8 bases between them. CDR3 length: 15 amino acids.

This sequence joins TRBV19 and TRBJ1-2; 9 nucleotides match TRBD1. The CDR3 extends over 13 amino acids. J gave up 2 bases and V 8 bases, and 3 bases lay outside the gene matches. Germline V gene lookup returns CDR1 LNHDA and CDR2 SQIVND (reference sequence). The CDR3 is CASWDRVNYGYTF. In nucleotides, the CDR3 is TGTGCCAGTTGGGACAGGGTAAACTATGGCTACACCTTC.

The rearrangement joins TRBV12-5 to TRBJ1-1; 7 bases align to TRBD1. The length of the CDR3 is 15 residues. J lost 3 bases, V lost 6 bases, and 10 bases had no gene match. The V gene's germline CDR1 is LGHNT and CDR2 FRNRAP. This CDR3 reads CASGITGEWDTEAFF. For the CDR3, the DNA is TGTGCTAGTGGAATTACAGGGGAGTGGGACACTGAAGCTTTCTTT. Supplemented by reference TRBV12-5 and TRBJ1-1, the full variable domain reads DARVTQTPRHKVTEMGQEVTMRCQPILGHNTVFWYRQTMMQGLELLAYFRNRAPLDDSGMPKDRFSAEMPDATLATLKIQPSEPRDSAVYFCASGITGEWDTEAFFGQGTRLTVV.